In this sample, the clone carrying this TCR beta chain turned up once. The antigen is unknown. The data are from a study of shared clonotypes between healthy human individuals. Study results and limitations: Incompleteness in sorted-subset sequencing, despite large depth, was shown by rarefaction. Sampling was confined to blood; repertoires within tissues likely differ.

The CDR3 spans 14 residues. The V gene end was trimmed by 5 bases and the J gene end by 5 bases; junction bases not matched to a gene: 4. The germline V gene has CDR1 SGHVS and CDR2 FNYEAQ. Sequencing was performed with immunoSEQ multiplex PCR; in TCRdb, only in-frame clones are kept and a portion is missing. Of around 560,000 clones in the sample, approximately 95% were seen once. Naive CD8 cells lacked CD45RO, underwent positive selection for CCR7 and left out terminally differentiated effector memory CD45RA+ cells. What was sequenced was naive CD8+ T cells sorted from blood. The clonotype was recovered from a woman aged 25 to 39 in good health. This chain uses TRBV7-6 with TRBJ1-5, with 9 bases identical to TRBD1. In DNA form, the CDR3 reads TGTGCCAGCAGCCTGGGACAGGGCCATCAGCCCCAGCATTTT. Translating it yields CASSLGQGHQPQHF.